This T cell receptor (beta chain) stems from a study of cytomegalovirus exposure and HLA in healthy donors. Germline lookup yields CDR1 SGDLS and CDR2 YYNGEE. The CDR3 sequence is 16 residues long. The germline V and J ends were trimmed by 2 bases and 7 bases, with 19 bases remaining between them. Primers included in the PCR were 60 Vbeta and 13 Jbeta primers. The assay was immunoSEQ multiplex PCR, and TCRdb's table has in-frame clones only and misses some. The sample lists about 150,000 clones, around 75% occurring once. The source is a male donor in good health and CMV-seronegative. The sequencing sample was made of PBMCs. The V gene is TRBV9, the J gene TRBJ2-1; TRBD1 might be the D (6 bases). The CDR3 DNA is TGTGCCAGCAGCGTTAGCAGGGGCCTCGTCCATAATGAGCAGTTCTTC. Encoded protein: CASSVSRGLVHNEQFF.